These 6 T cell receptor beta chains originate from one sample sequenced in a study of CD8+ T cells in alopecia areata. Treatment in this sample: oral pan-JAK inhibitor, 5-10 mg twice daily. cDNA prepared by RNA extraction and subsequent reverse transcription served as the template for sequencing. The assay was immunoSEQ multiplex PCR, and TCRdb's table has in-frame clones only and misses some. The sample includes a few hundred thousand clones, around 43% of them seen just once. The sequenced sample was CD4+ T cells sorted from blood, obtained at roughly week 36, from a patient treated with tofacitinib. All receptors come from a human donor with alopecia areata.

This clone was recorded a few times. The rearrangement joins TRBV29-1 to TRBJ2-5; 9 nucleotides line up with TRBD2. The CDR3 length is 13 residues. Germline V gene sequence: CDR1 SQVTM, CDR2 ANQGSEA. Germline trimming cut 7 bases from V and 9 bases from J; bases unmatched to any gene: 12. The CDR3 DNA sequence: TGCAGCGCCAAAGTGACTAGCGGCTTGGCCCAGTACTTC. It codes for CSAKVTSGLAQYF.

This clone occurred once. This CDR3 is CASSLHRGYYGYTF. CDR3 coding DNA: TGTGCCAGCAGCTTACACAGGGGGTACTATGGCTACACCTTC. The V call is TRBV13, the J call TRBJ1-2; 8 bases fit TRBD1. This CDR3 is built from 14 residues. The junction had 2 bases not matched to a gene; V was cut back by 2 bases and J by 3 bases. The germline gives CDR1 PRHDT, CDR2 FYEKMQ (reference sequence).

This clone was seen at least ten times. This chain joins TRBV11-2 and TRBJ2-5; D perhaps matches TRBD1 (6 bases). Germline values: CDR1 SGHAT, CDR2 FQNNGV. Trimming took 2 bases from V and 4 from J, leaving 14 bases between them. The CDR3 is 15 residues long. CDR3 nucleotide sequence: TGTGCCAGCAGCTTAAACAGGGCCGTGGGAGAGACCCAGTACTTC. Protein sequence: CASSLNRAVGETQYF.

The rearrangement joins TRBV29-1 to TRBJ2-3; D may be TRBD1 (6 bases). Germline V gives CDR1 SQVTM, CDR2 ANQGSEA. There are 13 residues in the CDR3. Trimming took off 4 bases at V and 5 bases at J, with 13 bases between the two ends. The CDR3 loop reads CSVGIGRGDTQYF. CDR3 coding DNA: TGCAGCGTTGGGATCGGCAGGGGAGATACGCAGTATTTT.

The chain employs TRBV13 and TRBJ2-6; D gene unclear. Germline values: CDR1 PRHDT, CDR2 FYEKMQ (reference sequence). CDR3 length equals 13 residues. V was cut by 5 bases and J by 6 bases, with 8 bases left in between. The CDR3 DNA follows: TGTGCCAGCAGCCAAGGCGAGGCCAACGTCCTGACTTTC. Residues: CASSQGEANVLTF.

This clone was detected a few times. The chain links TRBV29-1 to TRBJ2-5, with 7 nucleotides matching TRBD2. This CDR3 spans 12 amino acids. In germline, CDR1 is SQVTM, CDR2 ANQGSEA. J gave up 4 bases and V 7 bases, and 6 bases lay outside the gene matches. CDR3 sequence reads: CSARLAGETQYF. The CDR3 nucleotides are TGCAGCGCCAGACTAGCTGGAGAGACCCAGTACTTC.